One and the same sample provided the 8 T cell receptor beta chains below, sequenced in a study of T-cell reconstitution after alpha-beta-depleted transplantation in children. Preparation of the TCRbeta library used unique molecular identifiers. TCRdb re-called the PCR reads through MiXCR, storing one row per CDR3 protein. The sample lists more than 300,000 distinct CDR3 sequences, roughly 17% occurring once. This sample comprised PBMCs, mostly from graft donor cells, obtained 360 days after TCRalphabeta/CD19-depleted stem cell transplant. These receptors all stem from a male patient under 10 years old who had a stem cell transplant for acute lymphoblastic leukemia, so the T cells may come from the graft donor.

The V and J genes are TRBV29-1 and TRBJ2-3; D unresolved. This CDR3 comprises 16 residues. CDR1 is SQVTM and CDR2 is ANQGSEA in the germline V gene. With 3 bases removed from V and 1 base from J, the gap between germline ends came to 17 bases. CDR3 DNA: TGCAGCGTTGAGGGCAGTCAACCTTACGGCACAGATACGCAGTATTTT. This codes for CSVEGSQPYGTDTQYF.

This clonotype was found a few times. The genes are TRBV12-3 or TRBV12-4 and TRBJ2-3; 10 bases match TRBD2. Trimming cost V 3 bases and J 1 base; bases outside gene matches: 10. This CDR3 is 18 amino acids long. The CDR3 region is CASSFLAGVFVGTDTQYF. The CDR3 bases are TGTGCCAGCAGTTTCCTAGCGGGAGTCTTTGTGGGCACAGATACGCAGTATTTT.

This clonotype was seen a handful of times. The V gene is TRBV13, the J gene TRBJ2-7, with D possibly TRBD2 on 6 matching bases. Germline V gene lookup returns CDR1 PRHDT and CDR2 FYEKMQ (reference sequence). The CDR3 extends over 17 amino acids. The V gene lost 4 bases and the J gene lost 4 bases, with 23 bases spanning the gap. CDR3 region: CASSSLAAPLTLYEQYF. The CDR3 DNA is TGTGCCAGCAGCTCCTTAGCGGCCCCCCTAACCCTATACGAGCAGTACTTC.

V is TRBV10-3 and J is TRBJ2-7; D is tentatively TRBD1 or TRBD2 (6 bases each). The germline V gene encodes CDR1 ENHRY and CDR2 SYGVKD. V was shortened by 8 bases and J by 4 bases, with 9 bases between the two germline ends. The CDR3 covers 11 residues. The CDR3 reads CAIGGLYEQYF. The CDR3 DNA reads TGTGCCATCGGGGGGCTTTACGAGCAGTACTTC.

This clonotype turned up a few times. This chain uses TRBV12-3 or TRBV12-4 with TRBJ2-2; D may be TRBD2 (6 bases). V was pared by 3 bases and J by 1 base, with 12 bases between. The CDR3 runs 16 residues. The CDR3 DNA reads as TGTGCCAGCAGTTTTGCTCTAGCGCTGAACACCGGGGAGCTGTTTTTT. Its protein is CASSFALALNTGELFF.

The table lists this clonotype with a few counts. The gene calls are TRBV4-3 and TRBJ1-6; maybe TRBD1 (6 bases). The CDR3 runs to 19 residues. Germline V CDR1 and CDR2: LGHNA, YSLEER. Trimming took 2 bases from V and 4 from J, leaving 21 bases between them. CDR3 coding DNA: TGCGCCAGCAGCCAACAGCCAACAGATGACAGGACTTATAATTCACCCCTCCACTTT. As protein: CASSQQPTDDRTYNSPLHF.

The chain combines TRBV5-1 with TRBJ2-1; 7 nucleotides line up with TRBD2. Unmatched junction bases numbered 10, after V lost 5 bases and J lost 8 bases. CDR3 length: 14 amino acids. Germline lookup yields CDR1 SGHRS and CDR2 YFSETQ. The CDR3 loop reads CASSWAGRGDEQFF. The CDR3 DNA is TGCGCCAGCAGTTGGGCAGGGAGGGGCGATGAGCAGTTCTTC.

This clonotype was seen only a few times. CDR3 amino acids: CASSILAYEQYF. The CDR3 region has the DNA TGTGCCAGCAGTATTCTAGCCTACGAGCAGTACTTC. This rearrangement joins TRBV28 to TRBJ2-7; D unresolved. This CDR3 contains 12 residues. From germline, CDR1 is MDHEN and CDR2 SYDVKM. Trimming stripped 5 bases from V and 2 bases from J, with 7 bases between.